This T cell receptor beta chain was recovered during a study of blood T cell repertoires in COVID-19. Study in general: Donors in the United States, Italy and Spain gave samples during acute or convalescent COVID-19. PBMCs, B-cell-depleted T cells, or T cells provided the cDNA or gDNA that made up the material.

Original handling: Reference gene primer amplification gave estimated nucleated cell counts. Measured with immunoSEQ multiplex PCR; TCRdb has only the in-frame clones, and not every one. The V and J calls and the clone size are those of that table, but D and trimming were determined from the DNA. The sample lists over 85,000 clones, around 90% occurring once. V trimming: 5 bases; J trimming: 5 bases; junction bases outside the gene matches: 9. Per germline, CDR1 KGHDR and CDR2 SFDVKD. The CDR3 contains 16 residues. The chain links TRBV24-1 to TRBJ1-2, with TRBD1 matching 11 bases. This TCR was recovered from a male donor with acute or convalescent COVID-19. The sequenced sample consisted of peripheral blood. CDR3 nucleotides: TGTGCCACCAGTGGCCCGGGACAGGGGGTATCTTATGGCTACACCTTC. Amino acid sequence: CATSGPGQGVSYGYTF.